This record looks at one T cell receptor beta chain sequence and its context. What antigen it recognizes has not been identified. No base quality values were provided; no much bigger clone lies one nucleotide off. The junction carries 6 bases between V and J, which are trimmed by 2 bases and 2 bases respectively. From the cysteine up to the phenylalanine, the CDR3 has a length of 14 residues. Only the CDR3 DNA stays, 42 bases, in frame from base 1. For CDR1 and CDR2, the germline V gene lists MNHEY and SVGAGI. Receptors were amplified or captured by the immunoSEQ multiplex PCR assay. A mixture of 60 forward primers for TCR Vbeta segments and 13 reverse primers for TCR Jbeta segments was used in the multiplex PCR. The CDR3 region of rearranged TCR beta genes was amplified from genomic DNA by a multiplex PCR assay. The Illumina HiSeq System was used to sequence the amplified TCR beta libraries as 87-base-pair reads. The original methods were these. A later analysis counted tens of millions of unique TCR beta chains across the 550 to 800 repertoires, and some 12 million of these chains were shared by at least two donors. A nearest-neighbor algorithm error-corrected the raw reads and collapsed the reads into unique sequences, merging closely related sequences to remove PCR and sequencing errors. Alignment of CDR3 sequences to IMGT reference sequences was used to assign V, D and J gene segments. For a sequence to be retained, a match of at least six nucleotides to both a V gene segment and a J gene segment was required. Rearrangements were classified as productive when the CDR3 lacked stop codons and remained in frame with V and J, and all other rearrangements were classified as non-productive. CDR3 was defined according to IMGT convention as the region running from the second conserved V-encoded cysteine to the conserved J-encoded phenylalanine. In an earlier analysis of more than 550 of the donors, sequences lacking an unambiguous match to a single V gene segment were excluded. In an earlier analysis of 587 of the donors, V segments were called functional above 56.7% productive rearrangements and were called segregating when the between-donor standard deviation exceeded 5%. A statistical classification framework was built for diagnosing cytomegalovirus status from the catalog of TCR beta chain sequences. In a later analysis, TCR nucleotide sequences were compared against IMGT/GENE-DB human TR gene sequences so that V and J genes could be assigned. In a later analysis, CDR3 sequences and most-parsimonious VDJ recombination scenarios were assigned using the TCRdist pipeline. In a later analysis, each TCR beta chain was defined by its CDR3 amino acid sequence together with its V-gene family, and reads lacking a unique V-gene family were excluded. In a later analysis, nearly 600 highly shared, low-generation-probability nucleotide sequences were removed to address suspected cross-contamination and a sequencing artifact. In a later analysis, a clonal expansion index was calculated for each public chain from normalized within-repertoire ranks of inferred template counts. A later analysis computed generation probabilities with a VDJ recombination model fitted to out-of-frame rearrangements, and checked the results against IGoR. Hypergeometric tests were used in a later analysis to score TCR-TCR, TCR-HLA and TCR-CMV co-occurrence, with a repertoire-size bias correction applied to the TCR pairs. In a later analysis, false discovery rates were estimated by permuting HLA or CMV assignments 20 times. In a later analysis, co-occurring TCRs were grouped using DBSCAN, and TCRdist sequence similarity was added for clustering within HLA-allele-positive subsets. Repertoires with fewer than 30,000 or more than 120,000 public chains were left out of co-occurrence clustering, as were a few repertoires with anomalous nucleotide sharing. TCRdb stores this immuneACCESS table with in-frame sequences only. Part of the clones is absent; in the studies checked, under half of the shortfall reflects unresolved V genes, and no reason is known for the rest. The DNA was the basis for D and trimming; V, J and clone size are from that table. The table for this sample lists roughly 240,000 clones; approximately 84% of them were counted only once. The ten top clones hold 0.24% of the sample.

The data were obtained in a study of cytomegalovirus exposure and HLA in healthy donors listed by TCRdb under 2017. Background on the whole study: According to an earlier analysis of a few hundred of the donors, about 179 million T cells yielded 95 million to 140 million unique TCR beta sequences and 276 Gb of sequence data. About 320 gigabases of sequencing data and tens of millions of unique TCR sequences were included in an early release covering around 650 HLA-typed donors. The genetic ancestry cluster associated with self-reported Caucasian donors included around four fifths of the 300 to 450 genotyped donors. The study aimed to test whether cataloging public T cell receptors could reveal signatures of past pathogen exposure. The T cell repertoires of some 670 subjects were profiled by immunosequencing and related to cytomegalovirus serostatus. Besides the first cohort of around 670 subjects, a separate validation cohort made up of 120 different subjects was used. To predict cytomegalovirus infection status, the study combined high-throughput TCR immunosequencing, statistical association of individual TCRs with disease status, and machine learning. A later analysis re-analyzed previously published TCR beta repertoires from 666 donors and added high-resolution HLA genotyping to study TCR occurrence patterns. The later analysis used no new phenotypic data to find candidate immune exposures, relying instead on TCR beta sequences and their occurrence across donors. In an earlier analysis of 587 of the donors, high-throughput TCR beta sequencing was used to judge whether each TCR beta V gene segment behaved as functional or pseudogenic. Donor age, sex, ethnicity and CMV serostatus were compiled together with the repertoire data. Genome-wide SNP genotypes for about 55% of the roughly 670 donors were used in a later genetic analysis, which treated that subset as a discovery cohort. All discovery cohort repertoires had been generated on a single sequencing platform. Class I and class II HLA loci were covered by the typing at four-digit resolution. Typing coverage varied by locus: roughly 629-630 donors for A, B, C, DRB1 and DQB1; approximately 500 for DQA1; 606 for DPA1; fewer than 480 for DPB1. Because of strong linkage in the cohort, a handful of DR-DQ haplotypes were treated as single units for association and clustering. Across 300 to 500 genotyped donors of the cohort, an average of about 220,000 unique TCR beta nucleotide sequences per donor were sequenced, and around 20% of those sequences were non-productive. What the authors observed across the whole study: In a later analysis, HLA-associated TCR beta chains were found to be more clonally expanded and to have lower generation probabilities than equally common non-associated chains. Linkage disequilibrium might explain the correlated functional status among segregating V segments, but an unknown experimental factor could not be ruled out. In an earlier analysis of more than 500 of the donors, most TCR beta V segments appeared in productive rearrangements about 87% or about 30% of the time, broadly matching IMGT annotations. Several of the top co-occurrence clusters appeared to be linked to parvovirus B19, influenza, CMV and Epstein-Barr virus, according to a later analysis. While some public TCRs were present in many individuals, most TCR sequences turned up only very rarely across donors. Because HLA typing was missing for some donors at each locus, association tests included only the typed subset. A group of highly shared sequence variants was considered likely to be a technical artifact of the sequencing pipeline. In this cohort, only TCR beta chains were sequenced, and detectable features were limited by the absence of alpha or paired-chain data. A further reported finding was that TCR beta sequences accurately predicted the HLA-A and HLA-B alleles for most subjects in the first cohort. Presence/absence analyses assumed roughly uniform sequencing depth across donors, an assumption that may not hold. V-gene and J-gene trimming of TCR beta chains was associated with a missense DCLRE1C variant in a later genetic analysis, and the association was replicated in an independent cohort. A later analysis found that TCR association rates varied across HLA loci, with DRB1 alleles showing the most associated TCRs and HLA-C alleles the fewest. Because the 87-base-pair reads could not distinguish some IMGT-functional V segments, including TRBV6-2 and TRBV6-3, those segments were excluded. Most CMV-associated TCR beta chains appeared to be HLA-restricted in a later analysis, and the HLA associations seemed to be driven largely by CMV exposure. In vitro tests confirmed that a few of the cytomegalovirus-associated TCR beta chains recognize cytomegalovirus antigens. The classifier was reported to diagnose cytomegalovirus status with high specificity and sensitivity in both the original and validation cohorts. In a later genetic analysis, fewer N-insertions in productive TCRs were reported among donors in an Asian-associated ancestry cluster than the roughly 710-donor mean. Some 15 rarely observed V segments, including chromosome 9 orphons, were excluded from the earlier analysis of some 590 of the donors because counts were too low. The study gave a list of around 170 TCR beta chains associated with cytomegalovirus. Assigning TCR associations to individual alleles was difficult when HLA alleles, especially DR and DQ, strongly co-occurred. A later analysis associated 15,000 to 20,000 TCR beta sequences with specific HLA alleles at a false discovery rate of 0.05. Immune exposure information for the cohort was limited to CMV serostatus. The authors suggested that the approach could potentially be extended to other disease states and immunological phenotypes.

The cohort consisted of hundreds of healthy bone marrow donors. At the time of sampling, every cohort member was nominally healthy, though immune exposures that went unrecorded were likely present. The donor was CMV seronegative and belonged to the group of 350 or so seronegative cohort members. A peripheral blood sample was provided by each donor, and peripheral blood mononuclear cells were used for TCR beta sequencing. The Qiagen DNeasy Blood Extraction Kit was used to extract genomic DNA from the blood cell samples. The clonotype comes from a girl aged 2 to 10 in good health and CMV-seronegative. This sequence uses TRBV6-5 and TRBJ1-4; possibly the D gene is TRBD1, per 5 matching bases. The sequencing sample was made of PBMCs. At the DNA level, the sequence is TGTGCCAGCAGTTACGGGGGGACTAATGAAAAACTGTTTTTT. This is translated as CASSYGGTNEKLFF.